This T cell receptor (beta chain) came from a study of OX40 agonist ivuxolimab in advanced cancers. Here immunoSEQ multiplex PCR was the method, and the copy in TCRdb shows in-frame clones only, minus some. The table lists tens of thousands of clones, 80% to 90% of them singletons, with 2.8% in the top ten. The TCR sequence derives from an adult with an advanced solid tumor such as melanoma, head and neck, liver or kidney cancer. This sample comprised CD4+ or CD8+ T cells sorted from blood, obtained in a trial of the OX40 agonist ivuxolimab.

CDR3: CASSVRGGDTDTQYF. The CDR3 DNA follows: TGTGCCAGCAGTGTTAGAGGGGGAGACACAGATACGCAGTATTTT. The V gene is TRBV6-4, the J gene TRBJ2-3, with D tentatively TRBD1 (6 bases). CDR3 length equals 15 residues. Trimming stripped 4 bases from V and 2 bases from J, with 13 bases between. Germline V gene data show CDR1 as MRHNA and CDR2 as SNTAGT.